Sequencing of this TCR delta chain was carried out in a study of gamma-delta T cells after stem cell transplantation. Losses at the gene ends were 0 bases for V and 0 bases for J; bases not matched to a gene: 6. CDR3 length: 19 amino acids. Germline V CDR1 and CDR2: GEAIGNYY, EKD. In its sample, this clone is medium-sized. Other DNA sequences of this sample code for an identical CDR3. TCRdb re-called the RT-PCR reads via CATT. The sample has more than 3,500 delta-chain clones; 15% to 20% are singletons. This TCR came from a human donor. It is not recorded whose cells these are; they may come from a transplant donor. The chain has TRDV2 and TRDJ3, with 8 bases identical to TRDD3. Sample: gamma-delta T cells. CDR3: CACDTVLGANSWDTRQMFF. The DNA for the CDR3 is TGTGCCTGTGACACCGTACTGGGGGCGAACTCCTGGGACACCCGACAGATGTTTTTC.